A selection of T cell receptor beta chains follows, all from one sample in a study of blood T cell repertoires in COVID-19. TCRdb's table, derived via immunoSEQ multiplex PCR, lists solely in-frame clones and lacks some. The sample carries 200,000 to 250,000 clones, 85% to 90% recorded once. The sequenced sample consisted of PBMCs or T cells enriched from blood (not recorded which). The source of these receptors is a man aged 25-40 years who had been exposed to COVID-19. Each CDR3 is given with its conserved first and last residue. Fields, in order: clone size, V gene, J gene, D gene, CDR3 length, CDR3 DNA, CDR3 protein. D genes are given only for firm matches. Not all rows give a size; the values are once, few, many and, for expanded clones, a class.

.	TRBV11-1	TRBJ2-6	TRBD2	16	TGTGCCAGCAGTCCTTCGGGGGGGTCTGGGGCCAACGTCCTGACTTTC	CASSPSGGSGANVLTF
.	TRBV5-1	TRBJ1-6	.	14	TGCGCCAGCAGTGAGAGGTTGAGGAATTCACCCCTCCACTTT	CASSERLRNSPLHF
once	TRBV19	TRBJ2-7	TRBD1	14	TGTGCCAGTAGCCCTCAGGGGGTCTCCGACGAGCAGTACTTC	CASSPQGVSDEQYF
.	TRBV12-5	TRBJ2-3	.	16	TGTGCTAGTGGACTTGGGACAAACAGGGGCACAGATACGCAGTATTTT	CASGLGTNRGTDTQYF
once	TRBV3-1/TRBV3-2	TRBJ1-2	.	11	TGTGCCAGCAGCCGGCGACAGGCATACACCTTC	CASSRRQAYTF
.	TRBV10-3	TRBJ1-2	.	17	TGTGCCATCTCCCCAAGTGGTGAGGGGGTCCCTAACTATGGCTACACCTTC	CAISPSGEGVPNYGYTF
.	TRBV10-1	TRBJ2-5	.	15	TGCGCCAGCAGTATTGAAGACGGGGGTAGGGAGACCCAGTACTTC	CASSIEDGGRETQYF
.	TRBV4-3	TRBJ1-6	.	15	TGCGCCAGCAGCCAAGAACACGCCGGAGGAAGGGACCTCCACTTT	CASSQEHAGGRDLHF
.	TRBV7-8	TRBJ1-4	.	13	TGTGCCAGCAGCTTAGGGAGGGGGGGAAAACTGTTTTTT	CASSLGRGGKLFF
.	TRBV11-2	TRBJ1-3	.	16	TGTGCCAGCAGCCCACACGATCGGGGAATGGGAAACACCATATATTTT	CASSPHDRGMGNTIYF
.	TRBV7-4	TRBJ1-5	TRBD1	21	TGTGCCAGCAGCTTAGAGGGTAATACCCCGGGACAGGGTTGTAGCAATCAGCCCCAGCATTTT	CASSLEGNTPGQGCSNQPQHF
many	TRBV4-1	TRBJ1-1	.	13	TGCGCCAGCAGCCAAGAAGGGGGTGAGGTTAGGTTCTTT	CASSQEGGEVRFF
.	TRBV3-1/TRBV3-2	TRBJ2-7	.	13	TGTGCCAGCAGCCCGGACATATCGCGGGAGCAGTACTTC	CASSPDISREQYF
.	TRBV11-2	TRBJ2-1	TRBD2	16	TGTGCCAGCAGCTTAGTATCTGCGGGGGGTAGTAATGAGCAGTTCTTC	CASSLVSAGGSNEQFF
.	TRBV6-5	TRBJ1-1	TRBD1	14	TGTGCCAGCAGGATGGACAGGGCGAACACTGAAGCTTTCTTT	CASRMDRANTEAFF
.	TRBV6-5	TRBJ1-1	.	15	TGTGCCAGCAGTTGGGGGGGAGTCAGAGACACTGAAGCTTTCTTT	CASSWGGVRDTEAFF
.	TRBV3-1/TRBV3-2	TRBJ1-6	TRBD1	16	TGTGCCAGCAGAAACCTACGGACAGGCTCCCGTTCACCCCTCCACTTT	CASRNLRTGSRSPLHF
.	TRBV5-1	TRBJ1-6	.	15	TGCGCCAGCAGCTTGGAGAACAGGGATAATTCACCCCTCCACTTT	CASSLENRDNSPLHF
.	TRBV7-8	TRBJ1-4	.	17	TGTGCCAGCAGCTTACTCGCCGTCGGGACAAGTAATGAAAAACTGTTTTTT	CASSLLAVGTSNEKLFF
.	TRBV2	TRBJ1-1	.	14	TGTGCCAGGAACCGGCTCGCAGGCGACACTGAAGCTTTCTTT	CARNRLAGDTEAFF
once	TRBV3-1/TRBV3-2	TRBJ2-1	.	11	TGTGCCAGCAGCCACTCGAATGAGCAGTTCTTC	CASSHSNEQFF
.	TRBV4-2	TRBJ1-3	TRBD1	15	TGTGCCAGCAGCCAAGACCGGGACAGGGGAAACACCATATATTTT	CASSQDRDRGNTIYF
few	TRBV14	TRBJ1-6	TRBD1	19	TGTGCCAGCAGCCAAGAGAGGGGGCTTGGGAAGTCCTATAATTCACCCCTCCACTTT	CASSQERGLGKSYNSPLHF
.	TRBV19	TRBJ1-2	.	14	TGTGCCAGTACCCGGGTTCGGACAGAGGTTGGCTACACCTTC	CASTRVRTEVGYTF
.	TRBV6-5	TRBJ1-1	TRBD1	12	TGTGCCAGCAACCAACAGGGGGTGGGAGCTTTCTTT	CASNQQGVGAFF
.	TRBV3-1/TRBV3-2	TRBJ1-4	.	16	TGTGCCAGCAGCCAAGTTAGGACGGGGGTGGGTGAAAAACTGTTTTTT	CASSQVRTGVGEKLFF
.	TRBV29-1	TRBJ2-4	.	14	TGCAGCGTTGAAGTTGGTCGGACAGCGAACATTCAGTACTTC	CSVEVGRTANIQYF
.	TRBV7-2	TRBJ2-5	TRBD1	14	TGTGCCAGCAGGGCCACAGGGGGCGAGGAGACCCAGTACTTC	CASRATGGEETQYF
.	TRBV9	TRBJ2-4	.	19	TGTGCCAGCAGCACCGGCGGGGATCAGGTACCGTCAGCCAAAAACATTCAGTACTTC	CASSTGGDQVPSAKNIQYF
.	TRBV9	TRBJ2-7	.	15	TGTGCCAGCAGCCCCCGAGAACGGGGTTTCCACGAGCAGTACTTC	CASSPRERGFHEQYF
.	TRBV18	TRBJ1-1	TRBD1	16	TGTGCCAGCTCACCACCGGCAGGGGGCACGAACACTGAAGCTTTCTTT	CASSPPAGGTNTEAFF
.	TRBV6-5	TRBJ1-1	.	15	TGTGCCAGCAGTTACTCGGTTGGAGTGAACACTGAAGCTTTCTTT	CASSYSVGVNTEAFF
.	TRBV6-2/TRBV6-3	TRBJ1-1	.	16	TGTGCCAGCAGTTATGTGCAGGGCTCCCTCCACTCTGAAGCTTTCTTT	CASSYVQGSLHSEAFF
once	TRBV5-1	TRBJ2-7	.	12	TGCGCCAGCAGCTCGCAGGGCTACGAGCAGTACTTC	CASSSQGYEQYF
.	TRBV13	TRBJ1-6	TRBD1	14	TGTGCCAGCAGCTTACAGGGGGCAAGTTCACCCCTCCACTTT	CASSLQGASSPLHF
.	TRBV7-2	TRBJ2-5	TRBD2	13	TGTGCCACCACCCGGGGGGGCCGTGAGACCCAGTACTTC	CATTRGGRETQYF
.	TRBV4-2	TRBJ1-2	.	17	TGTGCCAGCAGCCAAGAAATAGGAAGGGGGGGAACCTATGGCTACACCTTC	CASSQEIGRGGTYGYTF
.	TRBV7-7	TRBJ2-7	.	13	TGTGCCAGCAGCTTAGCTCAGGAAAACGAGCAGTACTTC	CASSLAQENEQYF
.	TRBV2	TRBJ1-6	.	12	TGTGCCAGCGAGACAGGAAATTCACCCCTCCACTTT	CASETGNSPLHF
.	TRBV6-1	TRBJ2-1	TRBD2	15	TGTGCCAGCAGTGAAGTAGCGGGGGGGAAAAATGAGCAGTTCTTC	CASSEVAGGKNEQFF
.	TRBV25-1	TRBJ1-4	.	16	TGTGCCAGCAGTGAGCTACAGGGCTCCTCTTCGGAAAAACTGTTTTTT	CASSELQGSSSEKLFF
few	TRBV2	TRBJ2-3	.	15	TGTGCCAGCAGTGCTGGGGCTAGTTCGACAGATACGCAGTATTTT	CASSAGASSTDTQYF
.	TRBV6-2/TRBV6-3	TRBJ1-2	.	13	TGTGCCAGCAGCCCCGGGGGGAACTATGGCTACACCTTC	CASSPGGNYGYTF
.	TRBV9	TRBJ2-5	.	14	TGTGCCAGCAGCGTAGGGCCCCTAGCGGAGACCCAGTACTTC	CASSVGPLAETQYF
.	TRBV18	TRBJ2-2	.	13	TGTGCCAGCTCAGGGGCAAGGACCGGGGAGCTGTTTTTT	CASSGARTGELFF
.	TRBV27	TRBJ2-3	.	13	TGTGCCAGCAGTCCGGGGGGCACAGATACGCAGTATTTT	CASSPGGTDTQYF
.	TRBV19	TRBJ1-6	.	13	TGTGCCAGTAGGTGGGACATTAATTCACCCCTCCACTTT	CASRWDINSPLHF
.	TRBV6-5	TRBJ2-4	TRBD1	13	TGTGCCAGCAGCTGGACAGGGGAAAACATTCAGTACTTC	CASSWTGENIQYF
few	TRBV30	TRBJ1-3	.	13	TGTGCCTGGAATCTGGAGAGGGGAAACACCATATATTTT	CAWNLERGNTIYF
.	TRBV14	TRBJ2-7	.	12	TGTGCCAGCAGCCACTCCCGGGACAAACAGTACTTC	CASSHSRDKQYF
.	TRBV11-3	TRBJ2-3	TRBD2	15	TGTGCCAGCAGCGAGGGACTAGCGGGAACAGATACGCAGTATTTT	CASSEGLAGTDTQYF
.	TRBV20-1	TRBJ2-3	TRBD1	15	TGCAGTGCTAGTCGGTTGGGACAGAGCACAGATACGCAGTATTTT	CSASRLGQSTDTQYF
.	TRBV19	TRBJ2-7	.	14	TGTGCCAGTAGTATAGTGGCGAGGGACTACGAGCAGTACTTC	CASSIVARDYEQYF
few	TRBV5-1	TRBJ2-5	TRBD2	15	TGCGCCAGCAGCTTGGGAAGCGGGGTCCAAGAGACCCAGTACTTC	CASSLGSGVQETQYF
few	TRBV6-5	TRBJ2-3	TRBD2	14	TGTGCCAGCAAGAGCGGGGGGGATATAGATACGCAGTATTTT	CASKSGGDIDTQYF
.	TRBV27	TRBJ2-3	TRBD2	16	TGTGCCAGCAGTTTCATTTTGCGGGGGGGCGCAGATACGCAGTATTTT	CASSFILRGGADTQYF
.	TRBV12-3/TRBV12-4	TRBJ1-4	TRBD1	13	TGTGCCAGCTGTCCGGGGACAGGTGAAAAACTGTTTTTT	CASCPGTGEKLFF
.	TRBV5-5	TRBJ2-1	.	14	TGTGCCAGCAGCTATACATTCTCCTACAATGAGCAGTTCTTC	CASSYTFSYNEQFF